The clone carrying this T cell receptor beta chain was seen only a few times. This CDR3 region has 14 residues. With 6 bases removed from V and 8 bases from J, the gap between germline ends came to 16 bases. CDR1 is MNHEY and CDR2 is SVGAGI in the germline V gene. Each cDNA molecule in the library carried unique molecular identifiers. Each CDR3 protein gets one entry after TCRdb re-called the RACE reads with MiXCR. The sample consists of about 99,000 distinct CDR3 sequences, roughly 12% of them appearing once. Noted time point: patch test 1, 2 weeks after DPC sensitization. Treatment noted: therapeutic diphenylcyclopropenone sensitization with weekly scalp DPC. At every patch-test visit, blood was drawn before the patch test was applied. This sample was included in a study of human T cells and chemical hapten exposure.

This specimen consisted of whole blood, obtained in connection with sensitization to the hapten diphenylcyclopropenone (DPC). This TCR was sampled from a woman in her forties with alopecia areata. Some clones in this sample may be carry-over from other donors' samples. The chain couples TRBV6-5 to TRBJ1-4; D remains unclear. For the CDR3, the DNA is TGTGCCAGCAGGTCCGAGGAAGGATGGGAAAAACTGTTTTTT. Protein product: CASRSEEGWEKLFF.